The entry that follows covers one T cell receptor beta chain sequence. The antigen is undetermined. The CDR3 sequence is 12 residues long. V was pared by 6 bases and J by 8 bases, with 11 bases between. Germline-derived CDR1 and CDR2 are MNHEY and SVGAGI. Unique molecular identifiers were used to barcode this TCRbeta library. TCRdb reanalysed the PCR reads using MiXCR and keeps one entry per CDR3 protein. The sample yields about 110,000 distinct CDR3 sequences, about 6.4% seen once. This entry is derived from a study of T-cell reconstitution after alpha-beta-depleted transplantation in children. General study findings and limits: Surviving recipient T cells and intrathymic progenitors accounted for some patients' high TCRbeta diversity at day 60. Newly generated T cells supplied most T-cell counts and diversity one year post-transplant. As was reported, about two months after transplant, alpha-beta T cells came from several hundred expanded graft clones.

V and J are TRBV6-5 and TRBJ2-1, with D possibly TRBD1 on 6 matching bases. The origin of this receptor is a male patient between 2 and 10 years old who had a stem cell transplant for acute lymphoblastic leukemia, so the T cells may come from the graft donor. Sequencing was performed on PBMCs, mostly from graft donor cells, taken 360 days after TCRalphabeta/CD19-depleted stem cell transplant. The CDR3 here is CASRQGWHEQFF. CDR3 DNA: TGTGCCAGCAGACAGGGTTGGCATGAGCAGTTCTTC.